The 30 T cell receptor beta chains below were found in one sample sequenced in a study of neurological immune-mediated disorders. Documented time point: longitudinal time-point 3. MiXCR, run by TCRdb on the 5' RACE reads, gives a single entry per CDR3 protein. The repertoire holds roughly 42,000 distinct CDR3 sequences, with roughly 12% as singletons. The sample was PBMCs. These receptors all stem from a man aged 25-40 years in good health.

In this sample, this clonotype turned up many times. The chain carries TRBV20-1 and TRBJ2-1; TRBD2 might be the D (6 bases). The CDR3 has 13 amino acids. Germline lookup yields CDR1 DFQATT and CDR2 SNEGSKA (reference sequence). The CDR3 here is CRGGGSGKNEQFF. The CDR3 coding sequence is TGCAGGGGAGGAGGTAGCGGCAAGAATGAGCAGTTCTTC.

This clonotype was seen many times. The V gene is TRBV11-2, the J gene TRBJ2-5, with D unclear. V lost 4 bases and J lost 5, with 11 bases in between. Looked up from germline, CDR1 is SGHAT and CDR2 is FQNNGV. The CDR3 is made up of 13 amino acids. The DNA of the CDR3 is TGTGCCAGCAGCTCAAACGTAGGGGAGACCCAGTACTTC. Translation gives CASSSNVGETQYF.

This clonotype has a count of ten or more. The chain links TRBV20-1 to TRBJ2-3; TRBD1 aligns across 7 bases. The V and J ends lost 6 bases and 2 bases, in that order; junction bases with no gene match: 5. The CDR3 sequence is 13 residues long. Germline CDR1 and CDR2: DFQATT and SNEGSKA (reference sequence). CDR3 in amino acids: CSAPGTATDTQYF. CDR3 nucleotide sequence: TGCAGTGCCCCCGGGACAGCCACAGATACGCAGTATTTT.

Ten or more counts support this clonotype. The rearrangement uses TRBV28 and TRBJ1-2; D gene ambiguous. Trimming took off 7 bases at V and 3 bases at J, with 15 bases between the two ends. From germline, CDR1 is MDHEN and CDR2 SYDVKM. The CDR3 totals 14 residues. CDR3 bases: TGTGCCAGCACCCCACCTGACAAGTACTATGGCTACACCTTC. Protein sequence: CASTPPDKYYGYTF.

This clonotype was counted at least ten times. This sequence joins TRBV4-1 and TRBJ2-7; the D gene is possibly TRBD2 (6 bases). There are 15 residues in the CDR3. The V end lost 2 bases, the J end lost 3 bases, and 14 bases lay between the germline ends. Per the germline V gene, CDR1 is MGHRA and CDR2 is YSYEKL. In DNA form, the CDR3 reads TGCGCCAGCAGCCAATTTCGGCTAGCGAGCTACGAGCAGTACTTC. Protein sequence: CASSQFRLASYEQYF.

The V gene is TRBV10-3, the J gene TRBJ2-1; 10 bases are a match to TRBD1. The length of the CDR3 is 14 residues. J gave up 6 bases and V 10 bases, and 9 bases lay outside the gene matches. Looked up from germline, CDR1 is ENHRY and CDR2 is SYGVKD. The CDR3 region has the DNA TGTGCCACCGAGGGACAGGGGTCCCTCAATGAGCAGTTCTTC. This encodes CATEGQGSLNEQFF.

This clonotype was observed many times. This chain joins TRBV12-3 or TRBV12-4 and TRBJ2-3; possible D gene TRBD1, 5 bases. The V and J ends lost 7 bases and 9 bases respectively, with 17 bases between them. The CDR3 runs to 13 residues. This CDR3 is CASTKGVTGTQYF. The CDR3 DNA reads as TGTGCCAGCACCAAAGGGGTGACTGGCACGCAGTATTTT.

This clonotype was seen ten or more times. The rearrangement links TRBV5-4 to TRBJ2-3, with D possibly matching TRBD1 (6 bases). CDR1 SGHNT and CDR2 YYREEE come from the germline V gene (reference sequence). The CDR3 covers 13 residues. V was shortened by 3 bases and J by 5 bases, with 10 bases between the two germline ends. CDR3 region: CASSSYREDTQYF. As DNA, the CDR3 is TGTGCCAGCAGCTCGTACAGGGAAGATACGCAGTATTTT.

This chain uses TRBV24-1 with TRBJ2-3, with D uncertain. The CDR3 runs 17 residues. The V gene lost 5 bases and the J gene lost 4 bases, with 21 bases spanning the gap. In germline, CDR1 is KGHDR, CDR2 SFDVKD. The CDR3 sequence: CATSGPEMARVPDTQYF. For the CDR3, the DNA is TGTGCCACCAGTGGTCCTGAAATGGCTAGAGTTCCAGATACGCAGTATTTT.

This clonotype showed up many times. The rearrangement links TRBV7-2 to TRBJ2-2; no clear D. This CDR3 has 15 amino acids. V lost 2 bases and J 5 bases, leaving 12 bases between the germline ends. Germline V gives CDR1 SGHTA, CDR2 FQGNSA. This CDR3 is CASSLLGRLTGELFF. CDR3 in DNA: TGTGCCAGCAGCTTATTAGGCAGGTTAACCGGGGAGCTGTTTTTT.

This clonotype is medium-sized within its sample. This sequence joins TRBV28 and TRBJ1-1; TRBD1 matches at 9 bases. Germline assignment: CDR1 MDHEN and CDR2 SYDVKM. The CDR3 extends over 14 amino acids. The J segment lost 3 bases and the V segment lost 8 bases, leaving 7 bases of the junction unmatched. The DNA for the CDR3 is TGTGCCAGCCGACAGGGGGGTGGGGACACTGAAGCTTTCTTT. The encoded protein is CASRQGGGDTEAFF.

At least ten counts were recorded for this clonotype. The J gene is TRBJ2-7, the V gene TRBV6-1, with D possibly TRBD2 on 6 matching bases. The germline V gene encodes CDR1 MNHNS and CDR2 SASEGT. This CDR3 is built from 15 residues. V lost 2 bases and J 1 base, leaving 12 bases between the germline ends. The CDR3 protein is CASSESGSESYEQYF. DNA of the CDR3: TGTGCCAGCAGTGAATCCGGGAGCGAGTCCTACGAGCAGTACTTC.

The sample holds a few counts of this clonotype. This chain joins TRBV28 and TRBJ2-2; TRBD2 matches 11 bases. The germline V gene encodes CDR1 MDHEN and CDR2 SYDVKM. J lost 4 bases, V lost 1 base, and 11 bases had no gene match. The CDR3 covers 19 residues. The CDR3 here is CASSLSWGETSGVTGELFF. As DNA, the CDR3 is TGTGCCAGCAGTTTATCGTGGGGGGAGACTAGCGGGGTCACCGGGGAGCTGTTTTTT.

Many counts were recorded for this clonotype. The chain carries TRBV15 and TRBJ1-1; D might be TRBD1 (6 bases). The V and J ends lost 2 bases and 8 bases respectively, with 9 bases between them. This CDR3 spans 12 amino acids. Germline V CDR1 and CDR2: LNHNV, YYDKDF (reference sequence). CDR3 nucleotides: TGTGCCACCAGCAGACGAGGACAGGAAGCTTTCTTT. Translating gives CATSRRGQEAFF.

This chain joins TRBV20-1 and TRBJ2-2; D remains unclear. The CDR3 has 14 amino acids. CDR1 and CDR2 from the germline V gene are DFQATT and SNEGSKA (reference sequence). V was trimmed by 0 bases and J by 9 bases, leaving 14 bases between them. This CDR3 is CSARDPLYIWELFF. DNA of the CDR3: TGCAGTGCTAGAGATCCACTCTACATCTGGGAGCTGTTTTTT.

This clonotype has at least ten counts. The chain couples TRBV5-1 to TRBJ2-5, with no clear D. This CDR3 comprises 12 residues. The germline V and J ends were trimmed by 2 bases and 2 bases, with 4 bases remaining between them. CDR1 and CDR2 (germline): SGHRS, YFSETQ. The CDR3 loop reads CASSLVQETQYF. The CDR3 DNA reads TGCGCCAGCAGCTTAGTACAAGAGACCCAGTACTTC.

This clonotype was recorded at least ten times. The V gene is TRBV29-1, the J gene TRBJ2-7; no reliable D call. Looked up from germline, CDR1 is SQVTM and CDR2 is ANQGSEA. V lost 3 bases, J lost 4 bases, and 13 bases lay in between. CDR3 size: 13 residues. The CDR3 reads CSVEAGSNYEQYF. CDR3 DNA sequence: TGCAGCGTTGAGGCCGGCTCCAATTACGAGCAGTACTTC.

This clonotype was seen ten or more times. CDR3 sequence: CASSSNSADVVYGYTF. For the CDR3, the DNA is TGTGCCAGCAGTTCCAATTCGGCGGACGTTGTCTATGGCTACACCTTC. The chain employs TRBV6-6 and TRBJ1-2; D call uncertain. The V and J ends lost 4 bases and 4 bases respectively, with 19 bases between them. CDR1 and CDR2 (germline): MNHNY, SVGAGI (reference sequence). The CDR3 is 16 residues long.

This clonotype occurred many times. The chain combines TRBV6-5 with TRBJ2-5; TRBD1 agrees at 9 bases. J was trimmed by 0 bases and V by 2 bases; bases with no gene match: 10. Germline values: CDR1 MNHEY, CDR2 SVGAGI. The CDR3 is 18 residues long. The CDR3: CASSYTWTGDGDQETQYF. CDR3 nucleotides: TGTGCCAGCAGTTACACCTGGACAGGGGATGGGGACCAAGAGACCCAGTACTTC.

This clonotype appeared many times. The genes are TRBV5-1 and TRBJ1-1, with 12 bases aligning to TRBD1. V dropped 5 bases and J dropped 4; count of bases not matched to a gene: 12. In germline, CDR1 is SGHRS, CDR2 YFSETQ. The CDR3 is 17 amino acids. The chain's CDR3 is CASRSQGQGARSTEAFF. In nucleotides, the CDR3 is TGCGCCAGCAGGAGCCAGGGACAGGGGGCGCGGAGCACTGAAGCTTTCTTT.

This clonotype was seen once. The chain is built from TRBV12-3 or TRBV12-4 and TRBJ2-1, with 10 bases that match TRBD1. The trim removed 4 bases at V and 9 bases at J, leaving 6 bases unmatched. The CDR3 is made up of 14 amino acids. The CDR3 sequence: CASSSWTGGSEQFF. CDR3 nucleotides: TGTGCCAGCAGTTCCTGGACAGGGGGGAGTGAGCAGTTCTTC.

This clonotype came up many times. The chain joins TRBV28 to TRBJ2-3, with 7 positions matching TRBD2. The CDR3 totals 14 residues. Per the germline V gene, CDR1 is MDHEN and CDR2 is SYDVKM. V shed 6 bases and J 5 bases; nucleotides not matched to a gene: 8. The CDR3 bases are TGTGCCAGCAGCCCTTGGGGGGGGGAAGATACGCAGTATTTT. Protein sequence: CASSPWGGEDTQYF.

This clonotype came up many times. This chain connects TRBV28 to TRBJ2-7, with D tentatively TRBD2 (6 bases). The CDR3 consists of 15 residues. Germline V gives CDR1 MDHEN, CDR2 SYDVKM. Trimming pared 5 bases from V and 4 bases from J, leaving 18 bases between. CDR3 sequence reads: CASSPPGALGYEQYF. The CDR3 DNA reads TGTGCCAGCAGTCCCCCGGGAGCTCTTGGGTACGAGCAGTACTTC.

This clonotype came up many times. The chain employs TRBV15 and TRBJ2-1; TRBD2 matches at 12 bases. The CDR3 runs to 16 residues. Looked up from germline, CDR1 is LNHNV and CDR2 is YYDKDF (reference sequence). The V and J ends lost 1 base and 6 bases, in that order; junction bases with no gene match: 4. CDR3 sequence (DNA): TGTGCCACCAGCAGAGCGTTGACTAGCGGGAGCAATGAGCAGTTCTTC. Protein: CATSRALTSGSNEQFF.

Many counts were recorded for this clonotype. This chain links TRBV5-1 with TRBJ2-3; 8 bases agree with TRBD2. Germline V gene data show CDR1 as SGHRS and CDR2 as YFSETQ. CDR3 size: 16 residues. The junction had 7 bases not matched to a gene; V was cut back by 4 bases and J by 0 bases. The CDR3 here is CASSPQLAGSTDTQYF. The CDR3 DNA follows: TGCGCCAGCAGCCCCCAGCTAGCGGGTAGCACAGATACGCAGTATTTT.

The chain employs TRBV12-3 or TRBV12-4 and TRBJ2-7; a possible D gene is TRBD2 (5 bases). Between the trimmed V and J ends, which lost 4 bases and 0 bases, there was a span of 13 bases. The length of the CDR3 is 15 residues. The CDR3 is CASSSPRGNSYEQYF. CDR3 sequence (DNA): TGTGCCAGCAGTTCCCCACGGGGAAACTCCTACGAGCAGTACTTC.

This clonotype has a count of ten or more. V usage is TRBV20-1 and J usage is TRBJ1-1, with a possible D match to TRBD1 (6 bases). Per the germline V gene, CDR1 is DFQATT and CDR2 is SNEGSKA (reference sequence). CDR3 length equals 15 residues. Trimming took off 0 bases at V and 1 base at J, with 12 bases between the two ends. The CDR3 DNA follows: TGCAGTGCTAGAGATTCGGGGGCAAAGAACACTGAAGCTTTCTTT. It translates to CSARDSGAKNTEAFF.

For this clonotype: Its ends do not fully match the called genes, so a read error is possible. This chain links TRBV5-1 with TRBJ2-3; D is unclear. Germline assignment: CDR1 SGHRS and CDR2 YFSETQ. The CDR3 sequence is 15 residues long. Here the CDR3 reads CASSLAPNPTYTQYF. The CDR3 coding sequence is TGCGCCAGCAGCTTGGCACCAAATCCCACATATACGCAGTATTTT.

This clonotype was picked up many times. The rearrangement joins TRBV5-4 to TRBJ2-7; a weak D match, TRBD1 (8 bases). CDR3 length: 15 amino acids. With 6 bases removed from V and 3 bases from J, the gap between germline ends came to 19 bases. The germline V gene has CDR1 SGHNT and CDR2 YYREEE (reference sequence). The chain's CDR3 is CASTVGGGQVYEQYF. CDR3 in DNA: TGTGCCAGCACCGTGGGGGGGGGACAGGTCTACGAGCAGTACTTC.

The sample holds a few counts of this clonotype. V and J are TRBV28 and TRBJ1-3; no clear D gene. CDR3 length: 14 residues. The V gene's germline CDR1 is MDHEN and CDR2 SYDVKM. V gave up 4 bases and J gave up 0 bases, with 7 bases separating them. DNA of the CDR3: TGTGCCAGCAGTTCGCCCGACTCTGGAAACACCATATATTTT. Translating gives CASSSPDSGNTIYF.